Listed below are T cell receptor beta chains from one sample, sequenced in a study of CD8+ T cells in alopecia areata. Assay used: immunoSEQ multiplex PCR; TCRdb lists only in-frame clones, some missing. The table lists 90,000 to 120,000 clones, about 83% of them singletons. The sequenced sample was CD8+ T cells sorted from blood, obtained at week 24, from a patient treated with tofacitinib. These receptors were collected from a human donor with alopecia areata. The CDR3 runs from the conserved cysteine through the conserved F or W. The D gene is left open where the match is weak.

d_gene: NA
j_gene: TRBJ1-5
v_gene: TRBV23-1
CDR3aa: CASGPLLEPQHF
CDR3nt: TGCGCCAGCGGGCCCCTTTTAGAGCCCCAGCATTTT

d_gene: NA
j_gene: TRBJ2-7
v_gene: TRBV30
CDR3aa: CAWSDPGNPYEQYF
CDR3nt: TGTGCCTGGAGTGATCCGGGAAACCCCTACGAGCAGTACTTC

d_gene: NA
j_gene: TRBJ1-4
v_gene: TRBV11-2
CDR3aa: CASRRTGTPNEKLFF
CDR3nt: TGTGCCAGCAGGCGTACCGGGACGCCAAATGAAAAACTGTTTTTT

d_gene: NA
j_gene: TRBJ2-3
v_gene: TRBV7-9
CDR3aa: CASSLASGDTQYF
CDR3nt: TGTGCCAGCAGCTTAGCATCTGGAGATACGCAGTATTTT

d_gene: TRBD2
j_gene: TRBJ2-7
v_gene: TRBV7-9
CDR3aa: CASSLTSGVSSYEQYF
CDR3nt: TGTGCCAGCAGCTTGACTAGCGGGGTTAGCTCCTACGAGCAGTACTTC

d_gene: TRBD2
j_gene: TRBJ2-3
v_gene: TRBV4-3
CDR3aa: CASSHEAGGLTDTQYF
CDR3nt: TGCGCCAGCAGCCATGAAGCGGGGGGCCTCACAGATACGCAGTATTTT

d_gene: NA
j_gene: TRBJ2-2
v_gene: TRBV21-1
CDR3aa: CASSKVGSGELFF
CDR3nt: TGTGCCAGCAGCAAAGTCGGTTCCGGGGAGCTGTTTTTT

d_gene: TRBD2
j_gene: TRBJ2-5
v_gene: TRBV4-1
CDR3aa: CASSQGTSGGFRKTQYF
CDR3nt: TGCGCCAGCAGCCAAGGGACCAGCGGGGGCTTTAGAAAGACCCAGTACTTC

d_gene: NA
j_gene: TRBJ2-7
v_gene: TRBV7-9
CDR3aa: CASSFSWSDEQYF
CDR3nt: TGTGCCAGCAGCTTCAGCTGGTCTGACGAGCAGTACTTC

d_gene: NA
j_gene: TRBJ2-5
v_gene: TRBV4-1
CDR3aa: CASSQADVGSETQYF
CDR3nt: TGCGCCAGCAGCCAAGCGGATGTAGGATCGGAGACCCAGTACTTC

d_gene: NA
j_gene: TRBJ2-3
v_gene: TRBV18
CDR3aa: CASSPGGITDTQYF
CDR3nt: TGTGCCAGCTCACCAGGGGGCATCACAGATACGCAGTATTTT